These 10 T cell receptor beta chains originate from one sample sequenced in a study of cytomegalovirus exposure and HLA in healthy donors. The PCR used 60 Vbeta and 13 Jbeta primers. The assay was immunoSEQ multiplex PCR, and TCRdb's table has in-frame clones only and misses some. Of approximately 190,000 clones in the sample, 81% are singletons; the top ten hold 3.4%. The sample was PBMCs. The receptors originated from a man aged 40-49 years in good health and CMV-seropositive.

The V and J genes are TRBV6-5 and TRBJ2-7; 13 nucleotides line up with TRBD2. Germline-derived CDR1 and CDR2 are MNHEY and SVGAGI. The trim removed 6 bases at V and 4 bases at J, leaving 6 bases unmatched. This CDR3 is built from 15 residues. DNA for the CDR3: TGTGCCAGCAGCCCGGGACTAGCGGGGAATTACGAGCAGTACTTC. Residues: CASSPGLAGNYEQYF.

CDR3 in amino acids: CASSLGTGETQYF. The CDR3 DNA follows: TGTGCCAGCAGCTTAGGGACAGGAGAGACCCAGTACTTC. The gene calls are TRBV7-3 and TRBJ2-5; 8 bases align to TRBD1. Germline lookup yields CDR1 SGHTA and CDR2 FQGTGA. V shed 2 bases, J shed 4 bases, and the junction held 0 bases outside the gene matches. This CDR3 has 13 amino acids.

This clone was recorded a few times. J is TRBJ2-1 and V is TRBV5-4; the D gene is possibly TRBD2 (5 bases). The germline CDR1 and CDR2 sequences are SGHNT and YYREEE (reference sequence). The V end was cut by 0 bases, the J end by 8 bases, with 12 bases between. The CDR3 is 14 residues long. The CDR3 DNA sequence: TGTGCCAGCAGCTTGGTCGGGGAGAAGGATGAGCAGTTCTTC. Amino acid sequence: CASSLVGEKDEQFF.

The chain carries TRBV5-4 and TRBJ2-1; no clear D. Trimming took off 1 base at V and 5 bases at J, with 7 bases between the two ends. The CDR3 contains 13 residues. In germline, CDR1 is SGHNT, CDR2 YYREEE (reference sequence). In nucleotides, the CDR3 is TGTGCCAGCAGCTTGAACTTAGACAATGAGCAGTTCTTC. It specifies CASSLNLDNEQFF.

This chain joins TRBV2 and TRBJ1-5; weak D call: TRBD1 (6 bases). The CDR3 has 15 amino acids. V was clipped by 5 bases and J by 5 bases, with 16 bases between them. In germline, CDR1 is SNHLY, CDR2 FYNNEI. The CDR3 loop reads CASSKNRRGYQPQHF. CDR3 bases: TGTGCCAGCAGTAAGAACCGCAGGGGATATCAGCCCCAGCATTTT.

This clone was counted between two and nine times. The chain has TRBV7-6 and TRBJ2-1; D may be TRBD2 (5 bases). Trimming removed 5 bases from V and 10 bases from J, with 15 bases in between. CDR3 length: 13 amino acids. Germline V gene data show CDR1 as SGHVS and CDR2 as FNYEAQ. The CDR3 spells CASSPGITGEQFF. In nucleotides, the CDR3 is TGTGCCAGCAGCCCGGGGATAACCGGAGAGCAGTTCTTC.

In this sample, this clone turned up once. This chain joins TRBV6-4 and TRBJ2-1; D perhaps matches TRBD1 (5 bases). The CDR3 has 14 residues. Looked up from germline, CDR1 is MRHNA and CDR2 is SNTAGT. V was pared by 0 bases and J by 9 bases, with 12 bases between. CDR3: CASSDSGRVGEQFF. Here the CDR3 DNA reads TGTGCCAGCAGTGACTCCGGCAGGGTGGGTGAGCAGTTCTTC.

On this clone: One end of the junction is discordant with germline, which a read error may explain. The sample carries other DNA sequences with the same CDR3. The rearrangement joins TRBV10-3 to TRBJ2-3; the D call may be TRBD1 or TRBD2 (7 bases each). The CDR3 spans 13 residues. Germline lookup yields CDR1 ENHRY and CDR2 SYGVKD. The CDR3 loop is CAIRGTTMDTQYF. The CDR3 coding sequence is TGCGCCATCAGGGGGACTACAATGGATACGCAGTATTTT.

The J gene is TRBJ2-3, the V gene TRBV6-5, with TRBD1 matching 8 bases. V dropped 5 bases and J dropped 4; count of bases not matched to a gene: 5. CDR1 and CDR2 (germline): MNHEY, SVGAGI. The CDR3 runs 14 residues. CDR3 DNA: TGTGCCAGCAGTCAGCAGGGGGCTTCAGATACGCAGTATTTT. It translates to CASSQQGASDTQYF.

The rearrangement joins TRBV5-1 to TRBJ2-2, with 9 bases matching TRBD1. The CDR3 has 16 residues. Unmatched junction bases numbered 7, after V lost 4 bases and J lost 3 bases. Germline V CDR1 and CDR2: SGHRS, YFSETQ. CDR3 sequence (DNA): TGCGCCAGCAGCGGGCGGGACAGGGAGTACACCGGGGAGCTGTTTTTT. Amino acid sequence: CASSGRDREYTGELFF.